What follows are 17 T cell receptor beta chains derived from one specimen sequenced in a study of T cells in Graves' hyperthyroidism and ophthalmopathy. Amplification yielded TCR beta CDR3 regions, with RNA transcripts as the source. HTBI primers were used for first-round RT-PCR of the TCR CDR3. A single record per CDR3 protein comes from TCRdb applying MiXCR to the multiplex PCR reads. Of some 570,000 distinct CDR3 sequences in the sample, more than 15% are singletons; the top ten hold approximately 16%. Sample: blood. These receptors all stem from a woman aged 18-30 years with Graves' ophthalmopathy.

V and J are TRBV29-1 and TRBJ2-1; 7 bases are a match to TRBD1. The CDR3 runs 11 residues. Germline lookup yields CDR1 SQVTM and CDR2 ANQGSEA. The junction had 4 bases not matched to a gene; V was cut back by 7 bases and J by 7 bases. Here the CDR3 reads CSGNRGNEQFF. CDR3 bases: TGCAGCGGTAACAGGGGTAATGAGCAGTTCTTC.

The chain has TRBV3-1 and TRBJ2-7; D is possibly TRBD2 (6 bases). From germline, CDR1 is LGHDT and CDR2 YNNKEL (reference sequence). Deletions cut 1 base from V and 5 bases from J, with 12 bases between. The CDR3 contains 14 residues. The CDR3 DNA is TGTGCCAGCAGCCAAGCCCCTAGCGCTAACGAGCAGTACTTC. Protein product: CASSQAPSANEQYF.

This clonotype was counted between two and nine times. The V and J genes are TRBV6-9 and TRBJ1-5; D possibly corresponds to TRBD1 (6 bases). CDR3 size: 15 residues. V lost 5 bases, J lost 4 bases, and 15 bases lay in between. Looked up from germline, CDR1 is MNHGY and CDR2 is SVAAGI. Written as DNA, the CDR3 is TGTGCCAGCAGTATTAGGGTAGGGGGGAATCAGCCCCAGCATTTT. The encoded protein is CASSIRVGGNQPQHF.

This clonotype was seen at least ten times. The rearrangement links TRBV28 to TRBJ1-2; D gene unclear. The CDR3 runs to 14 residues. V shed 3 bases and J shed 0 bases, with 8 bases lying between them. Germline loops: CDR1 MDHEN, CDR2 SYDVKM. The CDR3 region has the DNA TGTGCCAGCAGTTTTGCCAGATCTAACTATGGCTACACCTTC. Its translation: CASSFARSNYGYTF.

This clonotype came up once. This may be a read error: a much more frequent sequence differs by one nucleotide. This chain joins TRBV28 and TRBJ1-2; 7 bases agree with TRBD1. CDR1 is MDHEN and CDR2 is SYDVKM in the germline V gene. This CDR3 is built from 13 residues. The CDR3 DNA sequence: TGTGCCTGCAGTCCTTCCGGGACAGATGGCTACACCTTC. Translation: CACSPSGTDGYTF.

This clonotype was counted ten times or more. The chain's CDR3 is CASIEAGGDSYEQYF. The CDR3, as DNA: TGTGCCAGCATAGAGGCGGGGGGGGACTCCTACGAGCAGTACTTC. The V and J genes are TRBV28 and TRBJ2-7; TRBD2 agrees at 9 bases. The CDR3 runs to 15 residues. Germline V lookup: CDR1 MDHEN, CDR2 SYDVKM. V gave up 7 bases and J gave up 0 bases; unmatched junction bases: 7.

This clonotype occurred many times. The chain couples TRBV2 to TRBJ1-6; weak D call: TRBD1 (5 bases). V was shortened by 2 bases and J by 10 bases, with 15 bases between the two germline ends. Germline V lookup: CDR1 SNHLY, CDR2 FYNNEI. This CDR3 region has 15 residues. Written as DNA, the CDR3 is TGTGCCAGCAGTGAAAGGGACGATAAGGGCTCACCCCTCCACTTT. Translating gives CASSERDDKGSPLHF.

In this sample, this clonotype turned up a few times. The chain uses TRBV27 and TRBJ1-6; D possibly corresponds to TRBD1 (6 bases). The germline gives CDR1 MNHEY, CDR2 SMNVEV (reference sequence). Between the trimmed V and J ends, which lost 3 bases and 8 bases, there was a span of 17 bases. The CDR3 has 16 residues. This CDR3 is CASSFRQAESDSPLHF. CDR3 sequence (DNA): TGTGCCAGCAGTTTTCGACAGGCCGAATCGGATTCACCCCTCCACTTT.

The V and J genes are TRBV5-6 and TRBJ1-4, with 11 bases lining up with TRBD1. Germline values: CDR1 SGHDT, CDR2 YYEEEE. V shed 0 bases, J shed 1 base, and the junction held 5 bases outside the gene matches. This CDR3 comprises 18 residues. This chain's CDR3 is CASSLGPGQGVTNEKLFF. The CDR3 DNA reads as TGTGCCAGCAGCTTGGGTCCGGGACAGGGGGTAACTAATGAAAAACTGTTTTTT.

There are many counts of this clonotype. The chain employs TRBV11-2 and TRBJ2-4; D could derive from TRBD1 or TRBD2 (5 bases each). Germline V gene sequence: CDR1 SGHAT, CDR2 FQNNGV. V was cut by 4 bases and J by 7 bases, with 17 bases left in between. The length of the CDR3 is 15 residues. The CDR3 coding sequence is TGTGCCAGCAGCTCCCTCGGGACCCCTTCTAACATTCAGTACTTC. It specifies CASSSLGTPSNIQYF.

This chain joins TRBV6-2 or TRBV6-3 and TRBJ2-1, with TRBD1 matching over 7 bases. The V segment lost 8 bases and the J segment 3 bases; nucleotides outside the gene matches: 7. Germline V gene sequence: CDR1 MNHEY, CDR2 SVGEGT. This CDR3 has 14 residues. The CDR3 reads CASLEQGFYNEQFF. The CDR3 DNA sequence: TGTGCCAGCTTAGAACAGGGGTTCTACAATGAGCAGTTCTTC.

This clonotype was detected ten times or more. The CDR3 is CASSPGGFSTDTQYF. CDR3 DNA: TGTGCCAGCTCACCAGGAGGCTTTAGCACAGATACGCAGTATTTT. This chain uses TRBV18 with TRBJ2-3; D perhaps matches TRBD2 (5 bases). CDR3 length: 15 amino acids. Trimming cost V 2 bases and J 0 bases, with 9 bases left between them. Germline CDR1 KGHSH, CDR2 LQKENI.

The CDR3 loop is CATSDSQGALYEQYF. CDR3 nucleotides: TGTGCCACCAGTGATTCACAGGGGGCCCTCTACGAGCAGTACTTC. The V gene is TRBV24-1, the J gene TRBJ2-7, with TRBD1 identical over 9 bases. Germline CDR1 KGHDR, CDR2 SFDVKD. The V and J ends lost 2 bases and 3 bases, in that order; junction bases with no gene match: 4. The CDR3 runs to 15 residues.

This clonotype showed up many times. This chain links TRBV6-1 with TRBJ2-7; 11 bases fit TRBD1. Germline loops: CDR1 MNHNS, CDR2 SASEGT. V trimming: 6 bases; J trimming: 7 bases; junction bases outside the gene matches: 11. The CDR3 length is 15 residues. The CDR3 bases are TGTGCCAGCAGCTCCCTAGGACAGGGGGCGGGGGAGCAGTACTTC. Its protein product is CASSSLGQGAGEQYF.

This chain joins TRBV20-1 and TRBJ2-7; 8 bases map to TRBD2. CDR3 size: 16 residues. Germline values: CDR1 DFQATT, CDR2 SNEGSKA (reference sequence). The V and J ends lost 0 bases and 2 bases, in that order; junction bases with no gene match: 9. The chain's CDR3 is CSARDQAGEWAYEQYF. CDR3 nucleotide sequence: TGCAGTGCTAGAGATCAAGCGGGAGAGTGGGCCTACGAGCAGTACTTC.

J is TRBJ1-6 and V is TRBV10-3; D is perhaps TRBD1 (6 bases). Germline CDR1 is ENHRY and CDR2 is SYGVKD. The CDR3 is 12 residues long. V dropped 7 bases and J dropped 9 bases, with 10 bases sitting between them. The CDR3 sequence is CAITEGGSPLHF. The CDR3 bases are TGTGCCATCACAGAGGGGGGTTCACCCCTCCACTTT.

The genes are TRBV19 and TRBJ1-5; TRBD1 matches 7 bases. The CDR3 is 16 amino acids. The V gene end was trimmed by 5 bases and the J gene end by 3 bases; junction bases not matched to a gene: 10. Per the germline V gene, CDR1 is LNHDA and CDR2 is SQIVND (reference sequence). The CDR3 DNA sequence: TGTGCCAGTAGTCTTGGACAGGCGCTCATCAATCAGCCCCAGCATTTT. Its protein is CASSLGQALINQPQHF.